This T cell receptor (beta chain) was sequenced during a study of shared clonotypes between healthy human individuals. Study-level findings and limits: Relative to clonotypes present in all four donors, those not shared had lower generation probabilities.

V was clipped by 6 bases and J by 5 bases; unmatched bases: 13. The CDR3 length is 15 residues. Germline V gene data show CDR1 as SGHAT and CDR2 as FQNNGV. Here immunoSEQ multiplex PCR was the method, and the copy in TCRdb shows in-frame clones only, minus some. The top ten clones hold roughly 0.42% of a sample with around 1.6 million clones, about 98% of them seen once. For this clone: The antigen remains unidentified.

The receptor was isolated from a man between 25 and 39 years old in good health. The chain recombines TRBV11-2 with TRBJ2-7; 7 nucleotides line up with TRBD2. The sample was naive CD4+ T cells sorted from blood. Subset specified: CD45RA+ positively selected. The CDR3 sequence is CASRDRRVGGHEQYF. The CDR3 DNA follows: TGTGCCAGCAGGGATCGGAGGGTGGGAGGGCACGAGCAGTACTTC.